These 20 T cell receptor beta chains were sequenced from one sample in a study of T cells in Graves' hyperthyroidism and ophthalmopathy. Amplification yielded TCR beta CDR3 regions, with RNA transcripts as the source. In the first-round RT-PCR of the TCR CDR3, the HTBI primer set was used. TCRdb re-called the multiplex PCR reads with MiXCR, one entry per CDR3 protein. Here the sample spans 650,000 to 850,000 distinct CDR3 sequences, roughly a sixth being singletons. What was sequenced was blood. The receptor set was obtained from a woman aged 45-59 years with Graves' hyperthyroidism that later progressed to Graves' ophthalmopathy.

The sample holds many counts of this clonotype. V usage is TRBV12-3 or TRBV12-4 and J usage is TRBJ2-1; perhaps D is TRBD1 or TRBD2 (5 bases each). Trimming took 3 bases from V and 0 from J, leaving 15 bases between them. This CDR3 contains 17 residues. DNA for the CDR3: TGTGCCAGCAGTTTTCGGGGCTCCTTCAACTCCTACAATGAGCAGTTCTTC. Its protein product is CASSFRGSFNSYNEQFF.

This chain connects TRBV29-1 to TRBJ1-2; D may be TRBD1 (5 bases). This CDR3 has 12 residues. The ends were cut back, 4 bases at V and 4 bases at J, with 10 bases in the middle. Germline CDR1 is SQVTM and CDR2 is ANQGSEA. The CDR3 is CSVVGALYGYTF. CDR3 bases: TGCAGCGTTGTTGGGGCCCTCTATGGCTACACCTTC.

This clonotype was seen a few times. The chain joins TRBV6-1 to TRBJ1-6; TRBD1 agrees at 7 bases. CDR1 is MNHNS, CDR2 SASEGT, per germline. The CDR3 has 15 amino acids. Trimming at V came to 6 bases and at J to 9 bases, leaving 11 bases not matched to a gene. The CDR3 DNA follows: TGTGCCAGCAGAACCCAGGGGGGACTGGGTTCACCCCTCCACTTT. This sequence encodes CASRTQGGLGSPLHF.

This clonotype was observed at least ten times. The chain recombines TRBV20-1 with TRBJ1-1; D is unclear. CDR1 and CDR2 (germline): DFQATT, SNEGSKA (reference sequence). The CDR3 consists of 13 residues. V was pared by 0 bases and J by 3 bases, with 8 bases between. CDR3 region: CSAREPGHTEAFF. CDR3 bases: TGCAGTGCTAGAGAACCGGGCCACACTGAAGCTTTCTTT.

There are many counts of this clonotype. The V call is TRBV12-3 or TRBV12-4, the J call TRBJ1-6; D remains unclear. The CDR3 sequence is 12 residues long. Trimming shortened V by 2 bases and J by 7 bases, and 3 bases separated the two germline ends. CDR3 sequence (DNA): TGTGCCAGCAGTTTACCAAATTCACCCCTCCACTTT. As protein: CASSLPNSPLHF.

The chain links TRBV29-1 to TRBJ1-2; TRBD1 might be the D (5 bases). The germline CDR1 and CDR2 sequences are SQVTM and ANQGSEA. The CDR3 spans 12 residues. The germline V and J ends were trimmed by 7 bases and 8 bases, with 17 bases remaining between them. Written as DNA, the CDR3 is TGCAGCGCCTCGGACATCGTTGACGGCTACACCTTC. It yields the protein CSASDIVDGYTF.

Details on this clonotype: Mismatch with germline at one junction end may stem from a read error. The V call is TRBV2, the J call TRBJ2-1; D possibly corresponds to TRBD1 (6 bases). The CDR3 length is 14 residues. CDR1 and CDR2 (germline): SNHLY, FYNNEI. CDR3 sequence reads: CASSTNRAYNEQLF. Here the CDR3 DNA reads TGTGCCAGCAGTACCAACAGGGCCTACAATGAGCAGCTCTTC.

A remark on this clonotype: One end of the junction does not line up with germline, which may come from a read error. J is TRBJ1-2 and V is TRBV4-1, with unresolved D. The CDR3 runs 12 residues. Germline CDR1 reads MGHRA; CDR2 reads YSYEKL. Written as DNA, the CDR3 is TGCGCCAGCGGCCAGTCAGACTATGGCTACACCTTC. It is translated as CASGQSDYGYTF.

This clonotype was detected ten times or more. This chain connects TRBV3-1 to TRBJ2-1, with 8 bases identical to TRBD1. The germline CDR1 and CDR2 sequences are LGHDT and YNNKEL (reference sequence). The CDR3 is 15 amino acids. Trimming cost V 1 base and J 5 bases; bases outside gene matches: 4. The CDR3, as DNA: TGTGCCAGCAGCCAAGGGGACAGGCTGAACAATGAGCAGTTCTTC. It encodes CASSQGDRLNNEQFF.

This clonotype was seen more than once but under ten times. J is TRBJ2-5 and V is TRBV6-1, with 14 bases aligning to TRBD2. CDR3 length: 18 amino acids. With V trimmed by 4 bases and J by 5 bases, 12 bases remained unmatched. Germline V gene data show CDR1 as MNHNS and CDR2 as SASEGT. CDR3 sequence reads: CASSVRLAGGPLLETQYF. DNA for the CDR3: TGTGCCAGCAGTGTAAGACTAGCGGGGGGGCCTTTGCTCGAGACCCAGTACTTC.

The sample holds a few counts of this clonotype. The rearrangement uses TRBV9 and TRBJ2-1; a possible D gene is TRBD1 (6 bases). This CDR3 contains 18 residues. Trimming cost V 6 bases and J 0 bases, with 22 bases left between them. Germline V gives CDR1 SGDLS, CDR2 YYNGEE. The CDR3 spells CASNSAGRGLSSYNEQFF. Here the CDR3 DNA reads TGTGCCAGCAACTCAGCCGGCAGGGGCCTAAGCTCCTACAATGAGCAGTTCTTC.

This chain joins TRBV6-1 and TRBJ2-3; TRBD1 matches 8 bases. V was pared by 2 bases and J by 1 base, with 2 bases of the junction left unmatched. Germline lookup yields CDR1 MNHNS and CDR2 SASEGT. The CDR3 is 15 amino acids. CDR3 DNA sequence: TGTGCCAGCAGTGAACAGGGGGCCCGCACAGATACGCAGTATTTT. Encoded protein: CASSEQGARTDTQYF.

This chain joins TRBV6-1 and TRBJ2-3; 15 bases map to TRBD2. This CDR3 region has 13 residues. V was clipped by 5 bases and J by 10 bases; unmatched bases: 1. Germline CDR1 is MNHNS and CDR2 is SASEGT. The CDR3 sequence: CASSRTSGGAQYF. CDR3 nucleotide sequence: TGTGCCAGCAGTCGGACTAGCGGGGGGGCGCAGTATTTT.

Points on this clonotype: A read error may explain this, as a much larger clone is one base away. The chain is built from TRBV2 and TRBJ2-4, with D hard to call. Germline CDR1 SNHLY, CDR2 FYNNEI. This CDR3 contains 14 residues. CDR3 sequence: CASSEMVARNIQYF. DNA of the CDR3: TGTGCCAGCAGTGAAATGGTCGCCAGAAACATTCAGTACTTC.

This clonotype has only a few counts. The J gene is TRBJ2-7, the V gene TRBV6-6; 7 positions agree with TRBD2. Germline V lookup: CDR1 MNHNY, CDR2 SVGAGI (reference sequence). The CDR3 is 16 amino acids. V lost 0 bases to trimming and J lost 3 bases; unmatched junction nucleotides: 8. CDR3 sequence reads: CASSYSRLAGRYEQYF. The DNA of the CDR3 is TGTGCCAGCAGTTACTCGCGGTTAGCGGGCCGCTACGAGCAGTACTTC.

This rearrangement joins TRBV7-2 to TRBJ2-2, with unresolved D. The germline CDR1 and CDR2 sequences are SGHTA and FQGNSA. The CDR3 is made up of 15 amino acids. The ends were cut back, 1 base at V and 1 base at J, with 7 bases in the middle. The CDR3 spells CASSLDIKNTGELFF. CDR3 DNA: TGTGCCAGCAGCTTAGATATCAAGAACACCGGGGAGCTGTTTTTT.

This clonotype showed up many times. V gene TRBV20-1 combines with J gene TRBJ2-1; D may be TRBD2 (6 bases). With 5 bases removed from V and 0 bases from J, the gap between germline ends came to 14 bases. The CDR3 runs to 15 residues. Per the germline V gene, CDR1 is DFQATT and CDR2 is SNEGSKA (reference sequence). The CDR3 region has the DNA TGCAGTGCTGAGACGTTCGGGAGCTCCTACAATGAGCAGTTCTTC. Its protein product is CSAETFGSSYNEQFF.

This clonotype was counted a few times. This rearrangement joins TRBV20-1 to TRBJ1-6; 9 bases agree with TRBD1. The CDR3 sequence is 13 residues long. Germline-derived CDR1 and CDR2 are DFQATT and SNEGSKA (reference sequence). V trimming: 5 bases; J trimming: 10 bases; junction bases outside the gene matches: 6. The CDR3 DNA sequence: TGCAGTGCTGAGGGACAGGGCTACTCACCCCTCCACTTT. Translated: CSAEGQGYSPLHF.

This clonotype was counted at least ten times. The rearrangement uses TRBV20-1 and TRBJ1-1, with TRBD1 matching over 8 bases. The trim removed 0 bases at V and 3 bases at J, leaving 3 bases unmatched. Germline CDR1 DFQATT, CDR2 SNEGSKA (reference sequence). CDR3 length: 14 residues. CDR3 DNA sequence: TGCAGTGCTAGAGAATTGGACAGGGACACTGAAGCTTTCTTT. It codes for CSARELDRDTEAFF.

This clonotype has ten or more counts. The rearrangement links TRBV5-1 to TRBJ1-2; 9 bases agree with TRBD1. In germline, CDR1 is SGHRS, CDR2 YFSETQ. The CDR3 sequence is 17 residues long. V lost 3 bases and J lost 2; bases outside the gene matches: 11. This CDR3 is CASSSGQGKDFNYGYTF. As DNA, the CDR3 is TGCGCCAGCAGCTCAGGACAGGGGAAGGACTTCAACTATGGCTACACCTTC.